This entry concerns a single T cell receptor (beta chain). The sample comes from a study of regulatory T cells in long-lasting Graves disease. The V and J ends lost 2 bases and 4 bases, in that order; junction bases with no gene match: 5. Germline CDR1 and CDR2: GTSNPN and SVGIG (reference sequence). The length of the CDR3 is 14 residues. Time point in this sample: persistent/refractory GD, antithyroid drugs over 5 years with positive TRAb. The TCR library was made from RNA extracted from PBMCs. Building the TCR beta libraries relied on iRepertoire HTBI primers, and CDR3 regions underwent Arm-PCR. One entry per CDR3 protein, called by TCRdb with MiXCR from the multiplex PCR reads. The sample has 310,000 or so distinct CDR3 sequences; less than 20% are singletons.

The sequencing used peripheral blood mononuclear cells (PBMCs), collected when the disease was refractory, from a patient treated with antithyroid drugs. This TCR came from a female donor with Graves disease. V and J are TRBV30 and TRBJ2-4, with TRBD2 matching over 7 bases. CDR3 in amino acids: CAWSFGLGKNIQYF. CDR3 nucleotides: TGTGCCTGGAGTTTTGGACTAGGAAAAAACATTCAGTACTTC. Looking up the rest from reference TRBV30 and TRBJ2-4 gives the full variable domain: SQTIHQWPATLVQPVGSPLSLECTVEGTSNPNLYWYRQAAGRGLQLLFYSVGIGQISSEVPQNLSASRPQDRQFILSSKKLLLSDSGFYLCAWSFGLGKNIQYFGAGTRLSVL.